Below, 8 T cell receptor beta chains from the same sample are listed, as sequenced in a study of T cells after posttransplantation cyclophosphamide. The table came from immunoSEQ multiplex PCR; TCRdb's copy has only in-frame clones and leaves some out. The sample has more than 30,000 clones; 90% to 95% are singletons. The naive gate required viable CD3+CD4+ or CD3+CD8+ cells with CCR7+CD45RA+CD45RO-CD95-CD27+CD28+ phenotype. Material: naive CD4+ T cells sorted from PBMCs. The receptors were gathered from a woman aged 55-75 years in good health, CMV-negative, and a related stem cell transplant donor.

This clone has only a few counts. The germline gene is not matched at one end of the junction; a read error may be the cause. DNA of the CDR3: TGTGCCATCAGTGAGGATGGTCAGGCCCAGCATTTT. The encoded protein is CAISEDGQAQHF. The chain combines TRBV10-3 with TRBJ1-5, with unresolved D. Germline loops: CDR1 ENHRY, CDR2 SYGVKD. The CDR3 runs 12 residues.

The chain uses TRBV7-2 and TRBJ1-2; 7 nucleotides align to TRBD1. The V segment lost 5 bases and the J segment 6 bases; nucleotides outside the gene matches: 15. The CDR3 runs 16 residues. The germline V gene has CDR1 SGHTA and CDR2 FQGNSA. CDR3 amino acids: CASSSPLGGGINGYTF. The CDR3 region has the DNA TGTGCCAGCAGCAGTCCCCTCGGAGGGGGCATTAATGGCTACACCTTC.

J is TRBJ1-6 and V is TRBV2, with D perhaps matching TRBD1 (5 bases). V was clipped by 7 bases and J by 0 bases, with 7 bases between them. Germline V CDR1 and CDR2: SNHLY, FYNNEI. CDR3 length: 14 amino acids. CDR3 sequence (DNA): TGTGCCAGCACCGACAGCTCCTATAATTCACCCCTCCACTTT. This codes for CASTDSSYNSPLHF.

The CDR3 DNA sequence: TGCGCCAGCAGCGTAGGACTAGCGGTTAGCACAGATACGCAGTATTTT. Protein product: CASSVGLAVSTDTQYF. This chain joins TRBV5-1 and TRBJ2-3; 10 positions match TRBD2. CDR3 size: 16 residues. In germline, CDR1 is SGHRS, CDR2 YFSETQ. The V and J ends lost 4 bases and 0 bases, in that order; junction bases with no gene match: 5. Variable domain in full (rest from reference TRBV5-1 and TRBJ2-3): KAGVTQTPRYLIKTRGQQVTLSCSPISGHRSVSWYQQTPGQGLQFLFEYFSETQRNKGNFPGRFSGRQFSNSRSEMNVSTLELGDSALYLCASSVGLAVSTDTQYFGPGTRLTVL.

The J gene is TRBJ1-5, the V gene TRBV28, with 9 bases identical to TRBD1. V was clipped by 5 bases and J by 9 bases; unmatched bases: 11. The CDR3 is made up of 15 amino acids. In germline, CDR1 is MDHEN, CDR2 SYDVKM. The DNA of the CDR3 is TGTGCCAGCAGTCCTCTGGGACAGGGAGGTCGGCCCCAGCATTTT. Its protein is CASSPLGQGGRPQHF.

This clone was observed a single time. The chain has TRBV7-2 and TRBJ2-3; D is possibly TRBD1 (6 bases). This CDR3 has 16 residues. The germline V gene encodes CDR1 SGHTA and CDR2 FQGNSA. Trimming took 0 bases from V and 2 from J, leaving 12 bases between them. The DNA for the CDR3 is TGTGCCAGCAGCTTAGCCGACAGGTCCAACACAGATACGCAGTATTTT. It translates to CASSLADRSNTDTQYF.

This chain links TRBV28 with TRBJ2-7, with TRBD2 matching over 7 bases. Unmatched junction bases numbered 9, after V lost 4 bases and J lost 3 bases. The germline CDR1 and CDR2 sequences are MDHEN and SYDVKM. The CDR3 consists of 15 residues. The CDR3 nucleotides are TGTGCCAGCAGTTCCCCCGCTAGCGGCTTCTACGAGCAGTACTTC. It translates to CASSSPASGFYEQYF.

This clone was detected only a few times. An end of the junction does not agree with germline; a read error may underlie this. The chain has TRBV2 and TRBJ2-7; 8 nucleotides align to TRBD2. The germline V gene encodes CDR1 SNHLY and CDR2 FYNNEI. CDR3 length: 14 residues. The CDR3 region is CASREGTRSGEQYF. CDR3 nucleotides: TGTGCCAGCAGGGAAGGGACTAGGTCGGGGGAGCAGTACTTC.